The 5 T cell receptor beta chains below come from one sample, sequenced in a study of blood T cells in healthy people across ages. With a J-beta primer mix and a sample-barcoded 5' primer, a second PCR ran roughly 6 to 11 cycles. Each CDR3 protein gets one entry after TCRdb re-called the 5' RACE reads with MiXCR. The sample yields about 1.7 million distinct CDR3 sequences, 25% to 30% seen once. Material: blood. The receptors were gathered from a woman in her twenties or thirties in good health.

This clonotype was detected only a few times. CDR3 DNA: TGTGCCAGCAGCCAAGAACGGACTAGCGGTTACAATGAGCAGTTCTTC. Protein product: CASSQERTSGYNEQFF. V and J are TRBV3-1 and TRBJ2-1; 10 nucleotides match TRBD2. The CDR3 has 16 amino acids. Germline V CDR1 and CDR2: LGHDT, YNNKEL (reference sequence). V was clipped by 0 bases and J by 4 bases; unmatched bases: 3.

This clonotype showed up just a few times. The J gene is TRBJ1-4, the V gene TRBV7-9; 8 positions agree with TRBD1. J was trimmed by 8 bases and V by 5 bases; bases with no gene match: 10. The CDR3 has 15 residues. The germline gives CDR1 SEHNR, CDR2 FQNEAQ (reference sequence). CDR3 nucleotides: TGTGCCAGCAGCCCAGGACAGGGAGGGAAAGAAAAACTGTTTTTT. Its translation is CASSPGQGGKEKLFF.

This chain connects TRBV29-1 to TRBJ2-4; D remains ambiguous. CDR3 length: 10 residues. The ends were cut back, 4 bases at V and 13 bases at J, with 11 bases in the middle. Germline lookup yields CDR1 SQVTM and CDR2 ANQGSEA. CDR3 amino acids: CSVGANEQYF. In DNA form, the CDR3 reads TGCAGCGTTGGCGCCAATGAGCAGTACTTC.

This clonotype was counted ten times or more. The chain has TRBV6-5 and TRBJ2-3; D not resolved. Germline loops: CDR1 MNHEY, CDR2 SVGAGI. The V gene lost 2 bases and the J gene lost 1 base, with 4 bases spanning the gap. The CDR3 has 13 residues. The CDR3 loop reads CASSYPGTDTQYF. The CDR3, as DNA: TGTGCCAGCAGTTACCCCGGCACAGATACGCAGTATTTT.

This chain joins TRBV12-3 or TRBV12-4 and TRBJ2-1, with 7 bases lining up with TRBD2. Trimming at V came to 6 bases and at J to 2 bases, leaving 7 bases not matched to a gene. This CDR3 has 15 residues. DNA for the CDR3: TGTGCCAGCAGCCTGGGACTACCTCCCTACAATGAGCAGTTCTTC. Translated: CASSLGLPPYNEQFF.